This TCR beta chain was sequenced in a study of beta chain features in type 1 diabetes. At the level of the study: Similarity in age, gender and cell yields was seen between patients and healthy donors.

Sorted CD4+ subsets: naive, central memory, regulatory, stem cell-like memory (CD45RO/CCR7/CD25/CD127/CD95/CD27 panel). This clone was detected only a few times. What it recognizes is unknown. Whole-study results and caveats: Insertions were fewer and deletions more numerous at VDJ junctions in type 1 diabetes patients. The study found that naive, central memory and Treg TCRB repertoires appeared more similar in patients than in healthy donors.

Germline loops: CDR1 MNHNY, CDR2 SVGAGI (reference sequence). This CDR3 spans 12 amino acids. V gave up 7 bases and J gave up 5 bases, with 9 bases separating them. Every isolated RNA sample was fully reverse transcribed, so sequencing captured expressed TCRB transcripts. Produced via immunoSEQ multiplex PCR; TCRdb's table is partial and in-frame only. Among a few hundred thousand clones listed, around 13% were seen once. This chain links TRBV6-6 with TRBJ1-5; possible D gene TRBD1, 5 bases. This TCR was recovered from a man aged 18-30 years in good health. Sequenced material: naive CD4+ T cells from blood. The CDR3 here is CASMGGDQPQHF. DNA of the CDR3: TGTGCCAGCATGGGGGGAGATCAGCCCCAGCATTTT.